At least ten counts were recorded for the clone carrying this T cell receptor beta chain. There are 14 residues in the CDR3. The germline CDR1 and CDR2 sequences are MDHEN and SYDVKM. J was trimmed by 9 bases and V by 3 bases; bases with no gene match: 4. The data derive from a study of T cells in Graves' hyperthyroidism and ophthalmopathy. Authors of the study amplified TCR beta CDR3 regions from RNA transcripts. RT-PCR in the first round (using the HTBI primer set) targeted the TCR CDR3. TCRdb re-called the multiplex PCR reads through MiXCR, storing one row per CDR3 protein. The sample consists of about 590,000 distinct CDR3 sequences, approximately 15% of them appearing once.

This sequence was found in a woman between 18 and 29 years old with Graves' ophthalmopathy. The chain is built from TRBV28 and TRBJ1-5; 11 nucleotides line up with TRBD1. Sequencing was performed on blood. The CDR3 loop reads CASSLGTGGRPQHF. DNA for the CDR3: TGTGCCAGCAGTTTGGGGACAGGGGGTAGGCCCCAGCATTTT.